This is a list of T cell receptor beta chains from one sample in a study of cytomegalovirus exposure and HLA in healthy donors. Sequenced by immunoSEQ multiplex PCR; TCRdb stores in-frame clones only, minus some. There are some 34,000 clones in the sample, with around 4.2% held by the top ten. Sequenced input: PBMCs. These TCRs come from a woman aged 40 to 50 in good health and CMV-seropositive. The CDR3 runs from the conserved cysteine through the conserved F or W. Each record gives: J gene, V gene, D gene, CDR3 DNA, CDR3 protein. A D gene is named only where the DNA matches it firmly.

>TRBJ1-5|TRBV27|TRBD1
TGTGCCAGCCGGACAGGGAATCAGCCCCAGCATTTT
CASRTGNQPQHF
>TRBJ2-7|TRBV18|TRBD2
TGTGCCAGCTCACAAGAGTTGGGCGGGAGCTCCTACGAGCAGTACTTC
CASSQELGGSSYEQYF
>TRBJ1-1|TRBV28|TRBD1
TGTGCCAGCGGACAGGGGCGTAACACTGAAGCTTTCTTT
CASGQGRNTEAFF
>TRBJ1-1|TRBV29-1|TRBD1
TGCAGCGTTGGTGGGACAGGATTCATGAACACTGAAGCTTTCTTT
CSVGGTGFMNTEAFF
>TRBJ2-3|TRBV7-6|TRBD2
TGTGCCAGCAGCCCCCGGGGGGGGCTTGATGATACGCAGTATTTT
CASSPRGGLDDTQYF
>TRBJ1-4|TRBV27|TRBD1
TGTGCCAGCAGCTGGACAGGGGGCGCCGATGAAAAACTGTTTTTT
CASSWTGGADEKLFF
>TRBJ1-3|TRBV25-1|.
TGTGCCAGCAGACGGGAATCTGGAAACACCATATATTTT
CASRRESGNTIYF
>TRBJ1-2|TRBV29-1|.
TGCAGCGTTGAATGGTTTGGGGGCGCGAGGGGCTACACCTTC
CSVEWFGGARGYTF
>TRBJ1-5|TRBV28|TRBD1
TGTGCCAGCAGGTCTCACAGGGGTGGCAATCAGCCCCAGCATTTT
CASRSHRGGNQPQHF
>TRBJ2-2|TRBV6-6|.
TGTGCCAGCATCCCAGGCACCGGGGAGCTGTTTTTT
CASIPGTGELFF
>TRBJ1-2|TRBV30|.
TGTACCTGGAGTTCCGGGAGGGTCATTGGCTACACCTTC
CTWSSGRVIGYTF
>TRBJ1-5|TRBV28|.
TGTGTCAGCAGTTTACCAGGGGAACCGAATCAGCCCCAGCATTTT
CVSSLPGEPNQPQHF
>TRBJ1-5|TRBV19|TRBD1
TGTGCCAGTAGGGACGGGACAGGGGTGAGTCAGCCCCAGCATTTT
CASRDGTGVSQPQHF
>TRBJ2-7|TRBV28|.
TGTGCCAGCAGTTCCCTAACCTACGAGCAGTACTTC
CASSSLTYEQYF
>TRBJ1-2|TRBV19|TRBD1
TGTGCCAGTAATGATCGACAGGGTGGTGGCTACACCTTC
CASNDRQGGGYTF